The T cell receptor (beta chain) under discussion was sequenced for a study of T-cell reconstitution after alpha-beta-depleted transplantation in children listed by TCRdb under 2016. Study-level background: Using TCR repertoire profiling, the study quantitatively followed how T-cell immune reconstitution unfolded in children after TCRalphabeta/CD19-depleted allogeneic hematopoietic cell transplantation. Results and caveats for the whole study, not just this receptor: The apparently early recovery of alphabetaT-cell counts about two months after transplant reportedly depended on only several hundred rapidly expanded clones that came from non-depleted graft cells. In some patients, the high TCRbeta diversity seen at day 60 was put down to recipient T cells and intrathymic progenitors that had survived conditioning. Over the following months the frequencies of hyperexpanded clones went down, and after one year T-cell counts and TCRbeta diversity were mostly credited to newly produced T cells.

The germline V and J ends show losses of 5 bases and 4 bases respectively, and no gene match explains 5 bases of the junction. From the cysteine through the phenylalanine, the CDR3 covers 14 amino acids. Only CDR3 DNA remains: 42 bases, in frame from the first base. The germline V gene specifies SGHTA as CDR1 and FQGTGA as CDR2. This clonotype was counted only a few times. Its antigen is still unknown. Qualities for individual bases were not recorded, and no much larger clone is one base off. Libraries were constructed by PCR. For sequencing, an Illumina HiSeq 2500 was employed. TCR libraries were prepared with molecular barcoding, using unique molecular identifiers to normalize TCRbeta repertoire quantification. Using fastp at Q25 and MiXCR, TCRdb reprocessed the public reads and kept productive beta chains. Every entry covers one CDR3 protein and lists the most common genes and DNA from its rows. Present in this sample are 750,000 to 950,000 distinct CDR3 sequences, 16% of which were seen just once. Approximately 5% of the sample comes from the top ten.

Per the publication, the treatment or condition label means: allogeneic hematopoietic cell transplantation with graft depleted of TCRalphabeta T cells and CD19 B cells. Transplant recipients were children who received TCRalphabeta/CD19-depleted allogeneic hematopoietic cell grafts. The V and J genes are TRBV7-3 and TRBJ1-1; 9 bases in the junction line up with TRBD1. The sequenced sample was PBMCs, mostly from graft donor cells, obtained 360 days after TCRalphabeta/CD19-depleted stem cell transplant. The sequence was collected from a male patient under 18 who had a stem cell transplant for acute lymphoblastic leukemia, so the T cells may come from the graft donor. The CDR3 sequence is CASSEQGARTEAFF. The nucleotide sequence is given as TGTGCCAGCAGCGAACAGGGGGCGCGCACTGAAGCTTTCTTT.